This is a list of T cell receptor beta chains from one sample in a study of blood T cell repertoires in COVID-19. The data were produced by immunoSEQ multiplex PCR, yet TCRdb's version contains in-frame clones alone and is incomplete. The top ten clones hold approximately 2.4% of a sample with 150,000 to 200,000 clones, roughly 80% of them seen once. The sequenced material came from peripheral blood. The source of these receptors is a human donor with acute or convalescent COVID-19. The donor label of this sample is uncertain. The CDR3 runs from the conserved cysteine through the conserved F or W. Fields, in order: clone size, V gene, J gene, D gene, CDR3 protein, CDR3 DNA. D genes are given only for firm matches. Part of the rows lack a size; the others show once, few, many or a class for expanded clones.

>-|TRBV15|TRBJ2-7|TRBD1
CATSRDPQGQGQSYEQYF
TGTGCCACCAGCAGAGATCCTCAGGGACAGGGGCAATCCTACGAGCAGTACTTC
>once|TRBV11-2|TRBJ1-2|-
CASSWTSGDFNYGYTF
TGTGCCAGCAGCTGGACTTCAGGGGATTTTAACTATGGCTACACCTTC
>-|TRBV29-1|TRBJ1-1|TRBD1
CSVEGRQGAPEAFF
TGCAGCGTTGAAGGAAGGCAGGGGGCCCCTGAAGCTTTCTTT
>-|TRBV18|TRBJ1-1|-
CASSLNGQTMNTEAFF
TGTGCCAGCTCACTAAATGGACAGACTATGAACACTGAAGCTTTCTTT
>-|TRBV5-8|TRBJ2-5|-
CASSLGSRDQETQYF
TGTGCCAGCAGCTTAGGTTCACGGGACCAAGAGACCCAGTACTTC
>-|TRBV19|TRBJ1-4|TRBD1
CASSTQGSNEKLFF
TGTGCCAGTAGTACACAGGGGAGCAATGAAAAACTGTTTTTT
>-|TRBV19|TRBJ1-5|-
CASSIEDFGLPNQPQHF
TGTGCCAGTAGTATCGAAGACTTTGGTCTTCCGAATCAGCCCCAGCATTTT
>-|TRBV19|TRBJ1-1|-
CASRQTPMNTEAFF
TGTGCCAGTAGACAGACACCTATGAACACTGAAGCTTTCTTT
>-|TRBV30|TRBJ1-5|TRBD1
CAWGQGSNQPQHF
TGTGCCTGGGGACAGGGAAGCAATCAGCCCCAGCATTTT
>-|TRBV5-6|TRBJ2-2|TRBD2
CASSLGSGSDTGELFF
TGTGCCAGCAGCTTGGGTAGCGGGAGTGACACCGGGGAGCTGTTTTTT
>-|TRBV6-9|TRBJ2-7|-
CASRLDSSSYEQYF
TGTGCCAGCAGACTGGACTCGAGCTCCTACGAGCAGTACTTC
>-|TRBV6-5|TRBJ1-2|TRBD1
CAGGGQGYGYTF
TGTGCCGGTGGGGGACAGGGATATGGCTACACCTTC
>-|TRBV12-3/TRBV12-4|TRBJ1-5|-
CASSFPDQPQHF
TGTGCCAGCAGTTTCCCTGATCAGCCCCAGCATTTT
>-|TRBV15|TRBJ2-2|TRBD2
CATSNLALAGLTGELFF
TGTGCCACCAGCAACTTGGCACTAGCGGGTCTAACCGGGGAGCTGTTTTTT
>-|TRBV19|TRBJ2-6|-
CASKGGNTAGANVLTF
TGTGCCAGTAAAGGAGGTAACACGGCGGGGGCCAACGTCCTGACTTTC
>-|TRBV30|TRBJ1-1|-
CAWSVGDRTEAFF
TGTGCCTGGAGTGTAGGGGATCGAACTGAAGCTTTCTTT
>few|TRBV7-8|TRBJ1-5|-
CASSLSPGNHQPQHF
TGTGCCAGCAGCTTAAGTCCAGGGAATCACCAGCCCCAGCATTTT
>-|TRBV6-2/TRBV6-3|TRBJ2-7|TRBD2
CASSYPKGGEPYEQYF
TGTGCCAGCAGTTACCCTAAGGGAGGGGAACCCTACGAGCAGTACTTC
>-|TRBV19|TRBJ2-4|TRBD1
CASSSDRVNIQYF
TGTGCCAGTAGTTCAGACAGGGTTAACATTCAGTACTTC
>-|TRBV5-4|TRBJ2-5|-
CASSLAPSPGETQYF
TGTGCCAGCAGCTTGGCCCCCAGTCCCGGGGAGACCCAGTACTTC
>-|TRBV27|TRBJ2-3|TRBD2
CASSLRGLAGQVPDTQYF
TGTGCCAGCAGTCTCCGGGGGCTAGCGGGGCAGGTTCCAGATACGCAGTATTTT
>once|TRBV7-2|TRBJ1-2|TRBD1
CASSPGQGGYTF
TGTGCCAGCAGCCCGGGACAGGGCGGCTACACCTTC
>-|TRBV25-1|TRBJ1-1|-
CASRRGDGTEAFF
TGTGCCAGCAGGCGGGGGGATGGCACTGAAGCTTTCTTT
>-|TRBV6-1|TRBJ2-3|TRBD2
CASSEQGLAGADTQYF
TGTGCCAGCAGTGAACAGGGGCTAGCGGGAGCTGATACGCAGTATTTT
>-|TRBV18|TRBJ1-4|TRBD1
CASSTTGGEEKLFF
TGTGCCAGCTCAACAACAGGGGGCGAAGAAAAACTGTTTTTT
>-|TRBV19|TRBJ1-6|TRBD1
CASTTDREFPLHF
TGTGCCAGTACCACGGACAGGGAGTTTCCCCTCCACTTT
>-|TRBV15|TRBJ2-5|-
CATSRDRGVTQYF
TGTGCCACCAGCAGAGACAGGGGGGTGACCCAGTACTTC
>-|TRBV2|TRBJ1-2|TRBD1
CASREIAGQGMLASRGGYTF
TGTGCCAGCAGGGAAATAGCGGGACAGGGAATGTTGGCCTCACGGGGGGGCTACACCTTC
>-|TRBV6-6|TRBJ1-2|-
CASSPATNYGYTF
TGTGCCAGCAGTCCAGCGACTAACTATGGCTACACCTTC
>-|TRBV9|TRBJ2-5|-
CASSSSWETQYF
TGTGCCAGCAGCTCTAGTTGGGAGACCCAGTACTTC
>-|TRBV6-5|TRBJ1-1|-
CASTLNGGGGTEAFF
TGTGCCAGCACCCTAAATGGGGGAGGTGGCACTGAAGCTTTCTTT
>-|TRBV5-1|TRBJ2-7|-
CASSSGGRKSSEQYF
TGCGCCAGCAGCTCGGGGGGCAGGAAAAGTAGTGAGCAGTACTTC
>-|TRBV29-1|TRBJ1-6|TRBD1
CSVIDRANSPLHF
TGCAGCGTTATCGACAGGGCCAATTCACCCCTCCACTTT
>-|TRBV19|TRBJ1-2|TRBD1
CASSGTGETTFGYTF
TGTGCCAGTAGTGGTACAGGGGAGACAACTTTTGGCTACACCTTC